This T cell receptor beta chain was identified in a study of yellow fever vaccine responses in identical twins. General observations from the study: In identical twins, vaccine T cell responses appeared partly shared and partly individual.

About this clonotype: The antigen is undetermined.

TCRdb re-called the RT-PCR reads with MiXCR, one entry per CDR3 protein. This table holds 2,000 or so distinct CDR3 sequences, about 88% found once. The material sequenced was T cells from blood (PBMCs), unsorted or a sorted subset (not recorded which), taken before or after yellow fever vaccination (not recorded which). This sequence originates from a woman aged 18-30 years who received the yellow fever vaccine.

The CDR3 here is CATSDLGADGNQPQHF. The CDR3 DNA is TGTGCCACCAGCGACTTGGGGGCTGATGGCAATCAGCCCCAGCATTTT. V and J are TRBV15 and TRBJ1-5; D is perhaps TRBD1 (6 bases). The germline V gene encodes CDR1 LNHNV and CDR2 YYDKDF (reference sequence). The CDR3 length is 16 residues. Deletions cut 5 bases from V and 2 bases from J, with 16 bases between.